This T cell receptor (beta chain) derives from a study of blood T cell repertoires in COVID-19. Across the study: Specimens from acute and convalescent COVID-19 originated in the United States, Italy and Spain. PBMCs, B-cell-depleted T cells, or T cells were the source of the cDNA or gDNA that made up the material.

Trimming took 3 bases from V and 4 from J, leaving 9 bases between them. Germline V CDR1 and CDR2: WNHNN, SYGVQD (reference sequence). The CDR3 totals 13 residues. Original data processing: Reference gene primer amplification in the assay estimated nucleated cell counts. Libraries were prepared by immunoSEQ multiplex PCR; TCRdb keeps only in-frame clonotypes and omits some of them. V, J and clone size reflect that table, while D and trimming were determined from the DNA. Of approximately 300,000 clones listed, roughly 91% were seen once; the top ten hold about 4.2%. The sample comprised peripheral blood. This chain connects TRBV10-1 to TRBJ1-2; no reliable D call. This TCR derives from a man in his forties or fifties with acute or convalescent COVID-19. The CDR3 is CASSDSNRYGYTF. CDR3 sequence (DNA): TGCGCCAGCAGTGACTCTAATCGCTATGGCTACACCTTC.